This TCR beta chain derives from a study of regulatory and conventional T cells in RAG deficiency. Regarding the study as a whole: Patient subsets had shorter CDR3s; Omenn Treg-Tconv overlap exceeded 80%.

The sorted conventional CD4+ T cells were CD25-low and CD127-high, with genomic DNA sequenced. Germline-derived CDR1 and CDR2 are MNHNS and SASEGT. Trimming stripped 0 bases from V and 0 bases from J, with 12 bases between. The CDR3 totals 17 residues. The repertoire was sequenced with immunoSEQ multiplex PCR; TCRdb's copy has only in-frame clones and lacks some. The table shows some 22,000 clones, with 85% to 95% occurring only once. A remark on this clone: Antigen unknown.

These same data were also listed under a study on regulatory T cells. According to that study: The PCR used 52 TRBV and 13 TRBJ primers.

The J gene is TRBJ2-1, the V gene TRBV6-1; a weak D match, TRBD2 (6 bases). Sequencing was carried out using CD4+ T cells sorted from blood. This receptor was obtained from a human donor in good health. The CDR3 region is CASSEARGGSSYNEQFF. The CDR3 DNA is TGTGCCAGCAGTGAAGCGCGGGGCGGAAGCTCCTACAATGAGCAGTTCTTC.